A single sample gave rise to the 28 T cell receptor beta chains below, sequenced in a study of shared T cell receptors in the human thymus (dated by TCRdb to about 2021). Library preparation employed the immunoSEQ multiplex PCR assay. The table was pulled from immuneACCESS by TCRdb, which kept in-frame rearrangements only. Such tables lose some clones; where checked, under half of the loss comes from unresolved V genes, and the rest has no known cause. Within this sample are hundreds of thousands of clones, with 85% to 90% of them counted one time only. Of the sample, 0.0085% to 0.012% is held by the ten largest clones. The data also belong to a second study, concerning human thymus T cells.

The sequencing input was thymocytes. These receptors were taken from a boy younger than two with a congenital heart defect. Donor details come from another sample of the same person, matched by shared clones.

This chain joins TRBV29-1 and TRBJ2-3, with D possibly matching TRBD2 (6 bases). Germline V gene sequence: CDR1 SQVTM, CDR2 ANQGSEA. V lost 4 bases, J lost 1 base, and 15 bases lay in between. This CDR3 is 15 amino acids long. CDR3: CSVVVKAGRTDTQYF. CDR3 in DNA: TGCAGCGTTGTGGTTAAGGCGGGGCGCACAGATACGCAGTATTTT.

This sequence joins TRBV2 and TRBJ2-2; the D gene is possibly TRBD1 (5 bases). Germline V lookup: CDR1 SNHLY, CDR2 FYNNEI. The V and J ends lost 1 base and 6 bases respectively, with 18 bases between them. CDR3 length equals 17 residues. This chain's CDR3 is CASSEGGRDTVPGELFF. The CDR3 DNA reads as TGTGCCAGCAGTGAAGGGGGCAGGGATACAGTTCCCGGGGAGCTGTTTTTT.

The chain joins TRBV6-5 to TRBJ2-7; no definite D call. This CDR3 has 13 amino acids. Germline loops: CDR1 MNHEY, CDR2 SVGAGI. The ends were cut back, 2 bases at V and 0 bases at J, with 5 bases in the middle. Here the CDR3 reads CASSYLSSYEQYF. CDR3 sequence (DNA): TGTGCCAGCAGTTACCTGAGCTCCTACGAGCAGTACTTC.

This rearrangement joins TRBV27 to TRBJ2-7, with 8 bases fitting TRBD2. Germline values: CDR1 MNHEY, CDR2 SMNVEV (reference sequence). The trim removed 5 bases at V and 5 bases at J, leaving 14 bases unmatched. This CDR3 has 16 amino acids. CDR3 protein: CASSITGTSVLHEQYF. The CDR3 DNA sequence: TGTGCCAGCAGTATCACCGGGACTAGTGTCCTCCACGAGCAGTACTTC.

The chain is built from TRBV28 and TRBJ2-1; D is possibly TRBD2 (5 bases). CDR1 and CDR2 from the germline V gene are MDHEN and SYDVKM. Trimming removed 5 bases from V and 8 bases from J, with 13 bases in between. This CDR3 is built from 13 residues. Here the CDR3 DNA reads TGTGCCAGCAGTGAGCGGAGTTTCGATGAGCAGTTCTTC. Its translation: CASSERSFDEQFF.

The chain uses TRBV4-1 and TRBJ2-1; 9 bases fit TRBD1. The CDR3 extends over 19 amino acids. Germline V gene sequence: CDR1 MGHRA, CDR2 YSYEKL. The trim removed 0 bases at V and 7 bases at J, leaving 16 bases unmatched. The CDR3 nucleotides are TGCGCCAGCAGCCAAGAGAACGTAGACGGGACAGGGAGGTTGAATGAGCAGTTCTTC. This sequence encodes CASSQENVDGTGRLNEQFF.

In DNA, the CDR3 is TGTGCCAGCAGCGCCGGGACTAGCTCCCTGGATACGCAGTATTTT. It encodes CASSAGTSSLDTQYF. V usage is TRBV7-6 and J usage is TRBJ2-3; 9 nucleotides agree with TRBD2. CDR1 and CDR2 from the germline V gene are SGHVS and FNYEAQ. The CDR3 has 15 residues. Unmatched junction bases numbered 9, after V lost 5 bases and J lost 6 bases.

This clone appeared a few times. This CDR3 reads CASSLSGGDNYGYTF. The CDR3, as DNA: TGTGCCAGCAGCTTATCAGGGGGCGATAACTATGGCTACACCTTC. V is TRBV5-6 and J is TRBJ1-2; TRBD1 matches 8 bases. Germline assignment: CDR1 SGHDT and CDR2 YYEEEE. J lost 1 base, V lost 2 bases, and 4 bases had no gene match. CDR3 size: 15 residues. Drawing the rest from reference TRBV5-6 and TRBJ1-2, the complete variable domain is DAGVTQSPTHLIKTRGQQVTLRCSPKSGHDTVSWYQQALGQGPQFIFQYYEEEERQRGNFPDRFSGHQFPNYSSELNVNALLLGDSALYLCASSLSGGDNYGYTFGSGTRLTVV.

The V and J genes are TRBV10-3 and TRBJ1-1; D gene uncertain. The germline V gene encodes CDR1 ENHRY and CDR2 SYGVKD. Trimming left V 10 bases short and J 4 bases short, with 10 bases between. This CDR3 contains 11 residues. The CDR3 here is CATKTGTEAFF. The CDR3 DNA reads as TGTGCCACCAAGACGGGCACTGAAGCTTTCTTT.

The V gene is TRBV27, the J gene TRBJ2-7, with 8 nucleotides matching TRBD2. This CDR3 is built from 17 residues. V was pared by 4 bases and J by 2 bases, with 13 bases of the junction left unmatched. Germline values: CDR1 MNHEY, CDR2 SMNVEV (reference sequence). CDR3 sequence (DNA): TGTGCCAGCAGTTGTCATCGTCCGGGACTAGAGGCCTACGAGCAGTACTTC. It specifies CASSCHRPGLEAYEQYF.

CDR3 residues: CSVGTGTSGISKNIQYF. The CDR3 DNA is TGCAGCGTCGGCACCGGGACTAGCGGGATATCCAAAAACATTCAGTACTTC. The chain employs TRBV29-1 and TRBJ2-4; 13 bases are shared with TRBD2. The V gene's germline CDR1 is SQVTM and CDR2 ANQGSEA. CDR3 length equals 17 residues. Unmatched junction bases numbered 10, after V lost 6 bases and J lost 2 bases.

The CDR3 loop is CASSQKAPLRNSYEQYF. In nucleotides, the CDR3 is TGTGCCAGCAGCCAAAAAGCCCCGTTGCGCAACTCCTACGAGCAGTACTTC. This chain links TRBV5-5 with TRBJ2-7, with D unresolved. Per germline, CDR1 SGHKS and CDR2 YYEKEE (reference sequence). The V end lost 4 bases, the J end lost 0 bases, and 20 bases lay between the germline ends. The CDR3 contains 17 residues.

The genes are TRBV7-2 and TRBJ2-7; 7 bases map to TRBD2. Trimming at V came to 4 bases and at J to 0 bases, leaving 3 bases not matched to a gene. Germline V gene data show CDR1 as SGHTA and CDR2 as FQGNSA. This CDR3 has 14 amino acids. This CDR3 is CASSSQRDSYEQYF. In DNA form, the CDR3 reads TGTGCCAGCAGCTCCCAGCGGGACTCCTACGAGCAGTACTTC.

This chain joins TRBV29-1 and TRBJ2-5; TRBD1 is a possible D gene (6 bases). This CDR3 has 12 residues. Trimming shortened V by 4 bases and J by 5 bases, and 11 bases separated the two germline ends. Germline V gene lookup returns CDR1 SQVTM and CDR2 ANQGSEA. CDR3 region: CSVVDSVETQYF. CDR3 DNA: TGCAGCGTTGTGGACAGCGTCGAGACCCAGTACTTC.

The J gene is TRBJ2-3, the V gene TRBV9, with 7 bases lining up with TRBD2. J was trimmed by 2 bases and V by 0 bases; bases with no gene match: 12. The CDR3 is made up of 18 amino acids. Germline CDR1 reads SGDLS; CDR2 reads YYNGEE. The CDR3 DNA sequence: TGTGCCAGCAGCGTAGAAGGGTCGGCTAGCGGTCCCACAGATACGCAGTATTTT. Protein product: CASSVEGSASGPTDTQYF.

This sequence joins TRBV4-3 and TRBJ2-1, with TRBD2 matching 9 bases. J lost 7 bases, V lost 1 base, and 2 bases had no gene match. Per the germline V gene, CDR1 is LGHNA and CDR2 is YSLEER. The CDR3 loop spans 14 amino acids. CDR3 amino acids: CASSQGAGGNEQFF. The DNA for the CDR3 is TGCGCCAGCAGCCAAGGGGCGGGAGGGAATGAGCAGTTCTTC.

The chain's CDR3 is CASSHQREAYSYNEQFF. In DNA form, the CDR3 reads TGTGCCAGCAGCCACCAAAGGGAGGCCTACTCCTACAATGAGCAGTTCTTC. This chain connects TRBV2 to TRBJ2-1; the D gene is possibly TRBD2 (6 bases). Germline values: CDR1 SNHLY, CDR2 FYNNEI. The CDR3 is made up of 17 amino acids. The V end was cut by 6 bases, the J end by 0 bases, with 18 bases between. The complete variable domain, with remaining parts taken from reference TRBV2 and TRBJ2-1, reads EPEVTQTPSHQVTQMGQEVILRCVPISNHLYFYWYRQILGQKVEFLVSFYNNEISEKSEIFDDQFSVERPDGSNFTLKIRSTKLEDSAMYFCASSHQREAYSYNEQFFGPGTRLTVL.

The J gene is TRBJ2-7, the V gene TRBV6-5, with 11 positions matching TRBD2. Germline CDR1 MNHEY, CDR2 SVGAGI. The CDR3 extends over 14 amino acids. The V and J ends lost 4 bases and 3 bases, in that order; junction bases with no gene match: 2. The CDR3 bases are TGTGCCAGCAGTTGGGGGACTAGCGGCTACGAGCAGTACTTC. This codes for CASSWGTSGYEQYF.

This chain uses TRBV4-3 with TRBJ2-1, with 13 nucleotides matching TRBD2. The CDR3 is 17 residues long. The V segment lost 3 bases and the J segment 7 bases; nucleotides outside the gene matches: 9. Germline V lookup: CDR1 LGHNA, CDR2 YSLEER. The CDR3 here is CASSQAPGLAGRNEQFF. The DNA of the CDR3 is TGCGCCAGCAGCCAGGCACCGGGACTAGCGGGACGGAATGAGCAGTTCTTC.

CDR3 region: CASSLGGTGDSLLAGENTGELFF. In DNA, the CDR3 is TGTGCCAGCTCACTCGGCGGGACAGGCGATTCCTTGTTAGCGGGAGAGAACACCGGGGAGCTGTTTTTT. This chain uses TRBV18 with TRBJ2-2; maybe TRBD2 (9 bases). This CDR3 is built from 23 residues. Germline assignment: CDR1 KGHSH and CDR2 LQKENI. The V and J ends lost 4 bases and 1 base respectively, with 34 bases between them.

In this sample, this clone turned up a few times. V gene TRBV4-2 combines with J gene TRBJ2-5; a weak D match, TRBD1 (5 bases). Germline V gene sequence: CDR1 LGHNA, CDR2 YNFKEQ. V gave up 1 base and J gave up 5 bases, with 14 bases separating them. CDR3 length equals 15 residues. As DNA, the CDR3 is TGTGCCAGCAGCCAAGGAGAGCAGGGCTGGGAGACCCAGTACTTC. Protein product: CASSQGEQGWETQYF.

The chain carries TRBV6-1 and TRBJ2-1, with TRBD2 matching 11 bases. The V segment lost 1 base and the J segment 1 base; nucleotides outside the gene matches: 6. The CDR3 covers 18 residues. Germline CDR1 reads MNHNS; CDR2 reads SASEGT. The CDR3 DNA is TGTGCCAGCAGTGAAGAGTGGCTAGCGGGAGGATCCTACAATGAGCAGTTCTTC. Its translation: CASSEEWLAGGSYNEQFF.

CDR3 sequence: CASSLDGGQREETQYF. CDR3 nucleotide sequence: TGCGCCAGCAGCTTGGACGGGGGACAGAGGGAGGAGACCCAGTACTTC. This rearrangement joins TRBV5-1 to TRBJ2-5, with a weak D call TRBD1 (7 bases). Germline loops: CDR1 SGHRS, CDR2 YFSETQ. The CDR3 consists of 16 residues. V lost 0 bases and J 5 bases, leaving 17 bases between the germline ends.

This clone was counted a single time. This chain uses TRBV4-2 with TRBJ2-3; tentatively, D is TRBD2 (5 bases). The V and J ends lost 0 bases and 0 bases respectively, with 31 bases between them. This CDR3 spans 23 amino acids. CDR1 is LGHNA and CDR2 is YNFKEQ in the germline V gene. The CDR3 nucleotides are TGTGCCAGCAGCCAAGATAGAGTTGTGAGATCAGCAACGGGGAACTCGAGCACAGATACGCAGTATTTT. Protein sequence: CASSQDRVVRSATGNSSTDTQYF.

The chain couples TRBV15 to TRBJ2-7; the match to TRBD2 covers 12 bases. Germline V lookup: CDR1 LNHNV, CDR2 YYDKDF (reference sequence). There are 17 residues in the CDR3. V was pared by 0 bases and J by 6 bases, with 9 bases of the junction left unmatched. CDR3 bases: TGTGCCACCAGCAGAGACACGACTAGCGGGAGACTCTGCGAGCAGTACTTC. Its translation: CATSRDTTSGRLCEQYF.

The chain couples TRBV20-1 to TRBJ2-7; no firm D call. Germline lookup yields CDR1 DFQATT and CDR2 SNEGSKA (reference sequence). This CDR3 is built from 11 residues. The CDR3, as DNA: TGCAGGCGAAACTACCCTTACGAGCAGTACTTC. It specifies CRRNYPYEQYF.

The genes are TRBV9 and TRBJ2-3, with a tentative D call TRBD2 (6 bases). CDR1 and CDR2 (germline): SGDLS, YYNGEE. The V gene lost 0 bases and the J gene lost 6 bases, with 11 bases spanning the gap. The CDR3 is 14 amino acids. As DNA, the CDR3 is TGTGCCAGCAGCGTAGCTACTCGGGGGGATACGCAGTATTTT. Translation gives CASSVATRGDTQYF.

The V call is TRBV27, the J call TRBJ2-7; a weak D match, TRBD2 (6 bases). Germline CDR1 and CDR2: MNHEY and SMNVEV (reference sequence). Trimming cost V 3 bases and J 2 bases, with 11 bases left between them. This CDR3 is built from 14 residues. For the CDR3, the DNA is TGTGCCAGCAGTTTCCACGGGAGCCCCTACGAGCAGTACTTC. Translated: CASSFHGSPYEQYF.